Listed below are T cell receptor beta chains from one sample, sequenced in a study of vaccination and CD4 T cells after COVID-19. Their recognized antigens are unknown. TCRdb called the PCR reads again in MiXCR, with one record for every CDR3 protein. This table has under 8,500 distinct CDR3 sequences, 40% to 50% appearing once. Sample: CD4+ T cells from blood, cultured in vitro. These receptors came from a human donor in good health. Both conserved end residues are part of each CDR3.

V gene	J gene	CDR3 protein
TRBV2	TRBJ1-5	CASTRDRGNQPQHF
TRBV4-1	TRBJ2-7	CASSQRDPGLYEQYF
TRBV6-5	TRBJ1-1	CASSYSSNTEAFF
TRBV20-1	TRBJ2-1	CSATPTPRDSPYNEQFF
TRBV19	TRBJ2-1	CASTLGLAGGHQVF
TRBV7-2	TRBJ1-1	CASSADPKNTEAFF
TRBV6-5	TRBJ1-1	CASSYLGQNTEAFF
TRBV6-2/TRBV6-3	TRBJ2-2	CASGPTNTGELFF
TRBV5-1	TRBJ1-2	CASSPQGHGYTF
TRBV7-9	TRBJ2-7	CASSPGALASGFEQYF
TRBV7-2	TRBJ1-2	CASSPRTGLYGYTF
TRBV30	TRBJ1-2	CAWPEGYTF
TRBV20-1	TRBJ1-1	CSADGEADTEAFF
TRBV24-1	TRBJ1-2	CATSDAGTGLNGYTF
TRBV14	TRBJ2-7	CASSPFDRDHEQYF
TRBV25-1	TRBJ2-3	CASISGFGTDTQYF
TRBV6-1	TRBJ2-2	CASRREWKGNTGELFF
TRBV12-3/TRBV12-4	TRBJ1-1	CASSHRRQGIAFF
TRBV10-3	TRBJ1-1	CAISELRVAEAFF
TRBV5-5	TRBJ1-2	CASSFLGQPYGYTF
TRBV29-1	TRBJ1-2	CSVERGLGYGYTF
TRBV27	TRBJ2-7	CATKLRDRLYYEQYF
TRBV10-2	TRBJ1-1	CASRDPDRGGTEAFF
TRBV6-1	TRBJ1-2	CASSELSGGYGYTF
TRBV27	TRBJ1-2	CASSLRSPPGGGYTF
TRBV28	TRBJ1-2	CASSTTGAGDYGYTF